The following is a TCR beta chain sequence with its context. Its antigen is unidentified. Either synchronous oligometastatic disease or delayed solitary brain metastasis recurrence led to resection. Clones were read by immunoSEQ multiplex PCR, and TCRdb kept only the in-frame ones, dropping some. The repertoire holds 2,500 to 3,000 clones, with 85% as singletons. The CDR3 is 15 amino acids. CDR1 is SEHNR, CDR2 FQNEAQ, per germline (reference sequence). V lost 1 base and J lost 10; bases outside the gene matches: 8. The sample originates from a study of T cells in lung cancer brain metastases. Whole-study results and caveats: Few clones were shared between paired lesions (mean Morisita 0.23); most were lesion-specific.

This receptor was identified in a woman aged 60-75 years with non-small cell lung cancer. The chain employs TRBV7-9 and TRBJ1-5, with 9 bases that match TRBD1. The specimen was tumor tissue from the primary lung tumor. Here the CDR3 DNA reads TGTGCCAGCAGCTTAGGGGCCGGGACAGGGATTCCCCAGCATTTT. Protein product: CASSLGAGTGIPQHF.